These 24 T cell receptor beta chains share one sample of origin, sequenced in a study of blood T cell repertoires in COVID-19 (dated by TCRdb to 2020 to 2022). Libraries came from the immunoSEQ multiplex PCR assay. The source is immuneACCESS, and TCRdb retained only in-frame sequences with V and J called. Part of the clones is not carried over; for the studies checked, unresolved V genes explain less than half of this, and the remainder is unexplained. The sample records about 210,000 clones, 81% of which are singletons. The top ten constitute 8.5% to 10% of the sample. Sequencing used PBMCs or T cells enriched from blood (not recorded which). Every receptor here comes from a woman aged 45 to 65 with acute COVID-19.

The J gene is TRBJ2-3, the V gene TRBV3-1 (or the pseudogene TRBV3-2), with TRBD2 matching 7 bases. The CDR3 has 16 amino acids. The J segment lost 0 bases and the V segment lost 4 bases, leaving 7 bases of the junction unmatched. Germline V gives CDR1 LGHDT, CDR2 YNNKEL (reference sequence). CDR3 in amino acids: CASSPQRGDSTDTQYF. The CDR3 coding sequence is TGTGCCAGCAGCCCGCAGCGGGGAGATAGCACAGATACGCAGTATTTT.

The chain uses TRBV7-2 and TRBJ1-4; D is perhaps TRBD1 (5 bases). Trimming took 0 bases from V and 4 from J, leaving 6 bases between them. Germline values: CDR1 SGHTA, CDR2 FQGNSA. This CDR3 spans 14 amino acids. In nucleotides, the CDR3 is TGTGCCAGCAGCTTAGCAGGGGTTAATGAAAAACTGTTTTTT. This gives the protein CASSLAGVNEKLFF.

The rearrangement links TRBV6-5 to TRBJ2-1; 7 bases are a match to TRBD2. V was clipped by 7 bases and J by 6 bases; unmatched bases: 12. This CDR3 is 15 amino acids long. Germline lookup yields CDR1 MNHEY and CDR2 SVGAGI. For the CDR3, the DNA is TGTGCCAGCATCTGGGCGGGAGACGTGTCCAATGAGCAGTTCTTC. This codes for CASIWAGDVSNEQFF.

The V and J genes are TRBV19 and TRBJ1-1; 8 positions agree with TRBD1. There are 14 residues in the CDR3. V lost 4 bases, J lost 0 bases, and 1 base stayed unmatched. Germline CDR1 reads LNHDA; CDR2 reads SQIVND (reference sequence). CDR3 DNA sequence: TGTGCCAGTAGTAGGGACAGGATGAACACTGAAGCTTTCTTT. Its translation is CASSRDRMNTEAFF.

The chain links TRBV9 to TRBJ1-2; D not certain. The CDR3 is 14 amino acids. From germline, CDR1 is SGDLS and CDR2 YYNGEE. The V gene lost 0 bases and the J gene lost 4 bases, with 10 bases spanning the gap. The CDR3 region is CASSVGWSSYGYTF. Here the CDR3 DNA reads TGTGCCAGCAGCGTAGGGTGGAGCAGCTATGGCTACACCTTC.

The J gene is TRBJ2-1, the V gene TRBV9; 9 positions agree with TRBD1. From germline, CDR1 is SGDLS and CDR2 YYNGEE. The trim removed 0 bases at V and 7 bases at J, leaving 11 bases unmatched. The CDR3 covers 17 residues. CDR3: CASSVEWGQGMWNEQFF. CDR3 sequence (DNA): TGTGCCAGCAGCGTAGAGTGGGGACAGGGTATGTGGAATGAGCAGTTCTTC.

The CDR3 DNA follows: TGTGCCAGTAGCACGACAGGGTCTGGGGCCAACGTCCTGACTTTC. This sequence encodes CASSTTGSGANVLTF. V gene TRBV19 combines with J gene TRBJ2-6; TRBD1 matches 7 bases. V shed 6 bases and J 1 base; nucleotides not matched to a gene: 3. Germline assignment: CDR1 LNHDA and CDR2 SQIVND (reference sequence). The CDR3 totals 15 residues.

The CDR3 sequence: CASSQLGGVNTEAFF. For the CDR3, the DNA is TGTGCCAGCAGCCAGTTAGGGGGGGTGAACACTGAAGCTTTCTTT. The J gene is TRBJ1-1, the V gene TRBV13; perhaps TRBD1 as D (6 bases). The germline V gene encodes CDR1 PRHDT and CDR2 FYEKMQ (reference sequence). The CDR3 contains 15 residues. V was clipped by 5 bases and J by 0 bases, with 13 bases between them.

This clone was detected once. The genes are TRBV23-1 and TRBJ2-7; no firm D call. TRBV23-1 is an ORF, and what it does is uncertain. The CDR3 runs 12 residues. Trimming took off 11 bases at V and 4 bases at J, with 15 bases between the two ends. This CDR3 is CALTTGDYEQYF. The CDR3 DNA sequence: TGCGCCTTGACAACTGGTGATTACGAGCAGTACTTC.

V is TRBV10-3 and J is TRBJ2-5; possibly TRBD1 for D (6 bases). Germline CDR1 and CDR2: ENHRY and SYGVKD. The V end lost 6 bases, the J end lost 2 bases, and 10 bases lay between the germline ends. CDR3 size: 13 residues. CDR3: CAISPGQQETQYF. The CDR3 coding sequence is TGTGCCATCAGCCCAGGACAGCAAGAGACCCAGTACTTC.

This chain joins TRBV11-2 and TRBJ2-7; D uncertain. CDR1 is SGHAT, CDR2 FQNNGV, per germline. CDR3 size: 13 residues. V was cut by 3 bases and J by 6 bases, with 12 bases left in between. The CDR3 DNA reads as TGTGCCAGCAGCTTTTTGCCGGAGTCCGAGCAGTACTTC. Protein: CASSFLPESEQYF.

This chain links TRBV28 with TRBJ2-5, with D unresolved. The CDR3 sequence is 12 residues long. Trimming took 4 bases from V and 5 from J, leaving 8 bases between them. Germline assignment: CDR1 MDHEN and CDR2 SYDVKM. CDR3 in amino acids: CASSSTRETQYF. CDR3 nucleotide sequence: TGTGCCAGCAGTTCTACCCGGGAGACCCAGTACTTC.

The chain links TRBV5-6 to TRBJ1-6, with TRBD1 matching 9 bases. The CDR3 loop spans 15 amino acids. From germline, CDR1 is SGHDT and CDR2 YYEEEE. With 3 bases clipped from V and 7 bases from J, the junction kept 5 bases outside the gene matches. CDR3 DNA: TGTGCCAGCAGCTCAGGGACAGGGATGAATTCACCCCTCCACTTT. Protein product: CASSSGTGMNSPLHF.

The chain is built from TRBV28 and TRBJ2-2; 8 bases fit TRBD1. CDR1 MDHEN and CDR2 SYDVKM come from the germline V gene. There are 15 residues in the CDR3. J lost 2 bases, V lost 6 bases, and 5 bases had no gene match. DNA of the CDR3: TGTGCCAGCAGCGCAGGGGGCACTAACACCGGGGAGCTGTTTTTT. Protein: CASSAGGTNTGELFF.

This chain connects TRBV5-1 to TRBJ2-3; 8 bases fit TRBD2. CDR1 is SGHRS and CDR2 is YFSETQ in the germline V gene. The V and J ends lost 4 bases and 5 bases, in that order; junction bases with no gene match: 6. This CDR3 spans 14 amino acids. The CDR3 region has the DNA TGCGCCAGCAGCCCGACTAGCGTGGTAGATACGCAGTATTTT. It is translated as CASSPTSVVDTQYF.

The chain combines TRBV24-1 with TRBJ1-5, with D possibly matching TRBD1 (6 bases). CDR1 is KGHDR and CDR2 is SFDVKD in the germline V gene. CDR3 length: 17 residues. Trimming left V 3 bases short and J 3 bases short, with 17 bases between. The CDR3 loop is CATSDGGPDRFNQPQHF. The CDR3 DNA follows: TGTGCCACCAGTGATGGGGGTCCGGACAGATTCAATCAGCCCCAGCATTTT.

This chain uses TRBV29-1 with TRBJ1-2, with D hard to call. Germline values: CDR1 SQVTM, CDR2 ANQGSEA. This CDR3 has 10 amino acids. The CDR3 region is CTTNDYGYTF. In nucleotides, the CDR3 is TGCACCACAAATGACTATGGCTACACCTTC.

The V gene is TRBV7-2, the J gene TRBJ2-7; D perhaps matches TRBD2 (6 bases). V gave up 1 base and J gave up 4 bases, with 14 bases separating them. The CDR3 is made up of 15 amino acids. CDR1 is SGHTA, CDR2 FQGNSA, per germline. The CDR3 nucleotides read TGTGCCAGCAGCTTAGTGGCGGGACGGGGGTACGAGCAGTACTTC. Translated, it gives CASSLVAGRGYEQYF.

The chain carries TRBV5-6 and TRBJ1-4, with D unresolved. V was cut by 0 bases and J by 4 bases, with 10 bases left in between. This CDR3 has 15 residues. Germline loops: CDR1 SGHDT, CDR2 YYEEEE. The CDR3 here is CASSLGFGINEKLFF. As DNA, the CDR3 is TGTGCCAGCAGCTTGGGGTTCGGGATTAATGAAAAACTGTTTTTT. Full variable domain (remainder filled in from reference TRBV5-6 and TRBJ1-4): DAGVTQSPTHLIKTRGQQVTLRCSPKSGHDTVSWYQQALGQGPQFIFQYYEEEERQRGNFPDRFSGHQFPNYSSELNVNALLLGDSALYLCASSLGFGINEKLFFGSGTQLSVL.

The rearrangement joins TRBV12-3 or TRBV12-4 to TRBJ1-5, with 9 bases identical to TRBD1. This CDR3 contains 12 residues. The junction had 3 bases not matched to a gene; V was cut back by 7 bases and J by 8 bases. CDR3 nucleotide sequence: TGTGCCAGCACCCGGACAGGGGAGCCCCAGCATTTT. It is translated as CASTRTGEPQHF.

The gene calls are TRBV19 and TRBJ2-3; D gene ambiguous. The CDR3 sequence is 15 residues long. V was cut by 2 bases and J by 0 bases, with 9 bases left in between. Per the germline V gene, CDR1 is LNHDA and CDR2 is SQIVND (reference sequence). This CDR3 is CASSITKTSTDTQYF. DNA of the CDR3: TGTGCCAGTAGTATAACTAAAACTAGCACAGATACGCAGTATTTT.

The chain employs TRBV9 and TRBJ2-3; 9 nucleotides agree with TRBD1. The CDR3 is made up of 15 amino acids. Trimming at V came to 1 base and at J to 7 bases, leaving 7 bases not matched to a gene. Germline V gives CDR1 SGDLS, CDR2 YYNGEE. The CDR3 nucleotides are TGTGCCAGCAGCGTATCGACAGGGGGGGGTAATACGCAGTATTTT. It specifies CASSVSTGGGNTQYF.

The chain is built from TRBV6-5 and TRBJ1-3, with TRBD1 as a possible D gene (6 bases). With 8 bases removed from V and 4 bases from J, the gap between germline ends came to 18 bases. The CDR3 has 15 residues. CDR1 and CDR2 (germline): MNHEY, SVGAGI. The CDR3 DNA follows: TGTGCCAGCGGACCACAGGGCCTTACCGGAAACACCATATATTTT. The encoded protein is CASGPQGLTGNTIYF.

CDR3 nucleotides: TGTGCCAGCAGTGAAGGCGGTAACTATGGCTACACCTTC. This translates into CASSEGGNYGYTF. The J gene is TRBJ1-2, the V gene TRBV6-1; D is ambiguous. Trimming stripped 1 base from V and 1 base from J, with 4 bases between. CDR1 is MNHNS and CDR2 is SASEGT in the germline V gene. The CDR3 covers 13 residues.